The T cell receptor (beta chain) under discussion was sequenced for a study of blood T cell repertoires in COVID-19. The sample holds a few counts of this clone. Assay: immunoSEQ multiplex PCR; the TCRdb copy retains only in-frame clones and omits some. The table lists roughly 110,000 clones, roughly 84% of them singletons. The CDR3 extends over 17 amino acids. V gave up 6 bases and J gave up 0 bases, with 17 bases separating them. The germline CDR1 and CDR2 sequences are LGHDT and YNNKEL (reference sequence). This chain joins TRBV3-1 (or the pseudogene TRBV3-2) and TRBJ1-4; D gene ambiguous. This clonotype was obtained from a human donor in a cohort sampled during active COVID-19. Sequencing was carried out using peripheral blood. The DNA of the CDR3 is TGTGCCAGCAGTTATGTCGGGTTTGCGTCAACTAATGAAAAACTGTTTTTT. Its translation is CASSYVGFASTNEKLFF.